This TCR beta chain is from a study of blood T cell repertoires in COVID-19. In the original workflow: Nucleated cell number was recorded as an estimate derived from reference gene primer amplification. The data were produced by immunoSEQ multiplex PCR, yet TCRdb's version contains in-frame clones alone and is incomplete. The V and J calls and clone size are taken from that table; D and trimming were inferred from the DNA. The data hold hundreds of thousands of clones, with around nine tenths observed a single time. The CDR3 length is 14 residues. V shed 4 bases and J 6 bases; nucleotides not matched to a gene: 4. The germline CDR1 and CDR2 sequences are MDHEN and SYDVKM.

The sequencing sample was made of PBMCs or T cells enriched from blood (not recorded which). The clonotype originates from a woman aged 45 to 65 who had recovered from COVID-19. The rearrangement uses TRBV28 and TRBJ2-3; 10 bases line up with TRBD1. This chain's CDR3 is CASSSRTGGDTQYF. The CDR3 DNA is TGTGCCAGCAGTTCCAGGACAGGGGGGGATACGCAGTATTTT.